A selection of T cell receptor beta chains follows, all from one sample in a study of cytomegalovirus exposure and HLA in healthy donors. The data were produced by immunoSEQ multiplex PCR, yet TCRdb's version contains in-frame clones alone and is incomplete. Among approximately 170,000 clones, about 85% were seen once, and the ten largest hold just over 2.5%. Sequencing was done on a sample of PBMCs. The receptors originated from a man in his thirties or forties in good health and CMV-seropositive. The CDR3 runs from the conserved cysteine through the conserved F or W.

v_gene	j_gene	CDR3aa
TRBV18	TRBJ1-2	CASSPRGSISGGYTF
TRBV19	TRBJ1-1	CASKTSSGGGEAFF
TRBV6-1	TRBJ2-7	CASSEGISYEQYF
TRBV9	TRBJ2-1	CASSTRTSGGAYNEQFF
TRBV7-9	TRBJ1-1	CASSTQGAGTEAFF
TRBV27	TRBJ2-3	CASSPGTGHTDTQYF
TRBV19	TRBJ2-3	CASSIGWGGLTDTQYF
TRBV2	TRBJ1-4	CASSAGVREKLFF
TRBV23-1	TRBJ2-7	CASSQSGLADSYEQYF
TRBV27	TRBJ2-3	CASSTPGQITDTQYF
TRBV5-8	TRBJ2-5	CASSLAGGIETQYF
TRBV7-9	TRBJ1-5	CSSSTQGGGGPQHF
TRBV4-3	TRBJ2-7	CASSQDRGSDQYEQYF
TRBV5-6	TRBJ2-7	CASSFRDYEQYF
TRBV19	TRBJ2-3	CASSIGGQSTDTQYF
TRBV4-1	TRBJ2-7	CASSHRRRVGTIDYEQYF
TRBV28	TRBJ2-7	CASRPGQSYEQYF
TRBV5-6	TRBJ2-3	CASSGTSGQDTQYF
TRBV5-8	TRBJ1-5	CASSLTGQGEPQHF
TRBV2	TRBJ2-3	CASTLLGLAGREDTQYF
TRBV5-1	TRBJ2-5	CASSAGQPQETQYF
TRBV6-1	TRBJ1-1	CASSELFRLSEAFF
TRBV13	TRBJ2-1	CASSLVAGSPNEQFF
TRBV15	TRBJ1-6	CATSMSRDRGSPLHF
TRBV19	TRBJ2-7	CASSPGTSHEQYF
TRBV11-3	-	CASTWEQGRYEQYF
TRBV7-2	TRBJ2-3	CASSGTGLAVSSTDTQYF
TRBV4-2	TRBJ2-3	CASSQALMRADTQYF
TRBV5-6	TRBJ2-2	CASSFGILANTGELFF
TRBV27	TRBJ1-2	CASSSTGNGGYTF
TRBV5-4	TRBJ2-1	CASSLWGDSPKWEQFF
TRBV2	TRBJ2-1	CASIPGWDNEQFF
TRBV11-3	TRBJ2-1	CASSLDRSAGAFF
TRBV5-6	TRBJ1-1	CASSEEDREAFF
TRBV10-3	TRBJ1-2	CAMDRGINYGYTF
TRBV9	TRBJ1-1	CASSVAFEDSNTEAFF
TRBV18	TRBJ2-3	CASSRTANTDTQYF
TRBV5-1	TRBJ1-1	CASSRAPQGNTEAFF
TRBV29-1	TRBJ1-3	CSAGENTIYF
TRBV14	TRBJ2-5	CASSNPRTAQRETQYF
TRBV7-6	TRBJ2-1	CASSSLAGEQNEQFF
TRBV11-3	TRBJ1-2	CASSLDGQGIADGYTF
TRBV5-1	TRBJ2-2	CASKKQGANTGELFF
TRBV6-5	TRBJ2-5	CASSFLGQGREETQYF
TRBV10-3	TRBJ2-1	CAIRGLAGGPYNEQFF
TRBV5-1	TRBJ2-3	CASSPSGNTDTQYF
TRBV6-1	TRBJ2-3	CATGTSGKSDTQYF
TRBV5-1	TRBJ1-2	CASSLVTAPSDGYTF